The 29 T cell receptor beta chains in this list originate from one sample, sequenced in a study of early T cells in non-severe SARS-CoV-2 infection. Each CDR3 protein is one row after TCRdb ran MiXCR on the 5' RACE reads. This table has tens of thousands of distinct CDR3 sequences, roughly 15% appearing once. The starting material was whole blood, obtained at baseline. The receptor set was obtained from an adult who was a healthcare worker with PCR-confirmed SARS-CoV-2 infection or an uninfected control (not recorded which).

There are many counts of this clonotype. The rearrangement links TRBV11-2 to TRBJ2-7; TRBD1 matches at 9 bases. After removal of 4 bases from V and 0 bases from J, the junction contained 4 bases not matched to a gene. The CDR3 is 15 amino acids. From germline, CDR1 is SGHAT and CDR2 FQNNGV. Written as DNA, the CDR3 is TGTGCCAGCAGCTACGGGACAGGGCCCTCCTACGAGCAGTACTTC. This translates into CASSYGTGPSYEQYF.

This sequence joins TRBV7-8 and TRBJ2-1; D possibly corresponds to TRBD2 (6 bases). From germline, CDR1 is SGHVS and CDR2 FQNEAQ. V shed 0 bases and J shed 9 bases, with 12 bases lying between them. There are 14 residues in the CDR3. The CDR3 sequence is CASSLALGEVEQFF. The DNA of the CDR3 is TGTGCCAGCAGCTTAGCGCTAGGGGAGGTTGAGCAGTTCTTC.

Here the CDR3 reads CASSPTFGPPSYEQYF. DNA for the CDR3: TGTGCCAGCAGTCCAACTTTTGGACCCCCCTCCTACGAGCAGTACTTC. The rearrangement links TRBV27 to TRBJ2-7; D is unresolved. This CDR3 spans 16 amino acids. V was trimmed by 5 bases and J by 0 bases, leaving 17 bases between them. CDR1 and CDR2 (germline): MNHEY, SMNVEV (reference sequence).

This sequence joins TRBV7-7 and TRBJ2-5; no definite D call. V shed 5 bases and J shed 7 bases, with 17 bases lying between them. The CDR3 is 14 residues long. Germline lookup yields CDR1 SSHAT and CDR2 FNYEAQ (reference sequence). The DNA for the CDR3 is TGTGCCAGCAGCGCCGTTCCCGAAAGTGGGACCCAGTACTTC. It translates to CASSAVPESGTQYF.

This clonotype was found a few times. This chain joins TRBV19 and TRBJ1-1; 7 bases match TRBD1. Germline loops: CDR1 LNHDA, CDR2 SQIVND (reference sequence). V shed 4 bases, J shed 6 bases, and the junction held 20 bases outside the gene matches. The CDR3 runs 18 residues. CDR3 amino acids: CASSTRQGRKSNVPEAFF. Here the CDR3 DNA reads TGTGCCAGTAGTACCCGACAGGGCAGGAAGTCGAATGTCCCTGAAGCTTTCTTT. The full variable domain, its missing parts supplied by reference TRBV19 and TRBJ1-1, is DGGITQSPKYLFRKEGQNVTLSCEQNLNHDAMYWYRQDPGQGLRLIYYSQIVNDFQKGDIAEGYSVSREKKESFPLTVTSAQKNPTAFYLCASSTRQGRKSNVPEAFFGQGTRLTVV.

This clonotype was recorded a few times. The rearrangement links TRBV5-4 to TRBJ1-1; no clear D gene. V was pared by 4 bases and J by 5 bases, with 12 bases between. This CDR3 has 13 amino acids. CDR1 and CDR2 from the germline V gene are SGHNT and YYREEE (reference sequence). The CDR3 DNA reads TGTGCCAGCAGCGCCGCGGGGAAGACTGAAGCTTTCTTT. It is translated as CASSAAGKTEAFF. The full variable domain, its missing parts supplied by reference TRBV5-4 and TRBJ1-1, is ETGVTQSPTHLIKTRGQQVTLRCSSQSGHNTVSWYQQALGQGPQFIFQYYREEENGRGNFPPRFSGLQFPNYSSELNVNALELDDSALYLCASSAAGKTEAFFGQGTRLTVV.

The gene calls are TRBV28 and TRBJ2-3; 12 nucleotides agree with TRBD2. This CDR3 is 16 amino acids long. Germline V gene sequence: CDR1 MDHEN, CDR2 SYDVKM. V lost 5 bases, J lost 2 bases, and 5 bases stayed unmatched. The CDR3 sequence: CASSPLAGGPTDTQYF. DNA of the CDR3: TGTGCCAGCAGTCCTCTAGCGGGAGGGCCCACAGATACGCAGTATTTT.

Only a few counts were recorded for this clonotype. The chain has TRBV6-6 and TRBJ2-7; possibly TRBD2 for D (6 bases). This CDR3 has 15 amino acids. Trimming cost V 2 bases and J 2 bases, with 13 bases left between them. The germline CDR1 and CDR2 sequences are MNHNY and SVGAGI (reference sequence). The CDR3 spells CASSYPAGPTYEQYF. CDR3 DNA sequence: TGTGCCAGCAGTTACCCGGCGGGGCCAACCTACGAGCAGTACTTC.

This clonotype was seen ten or more times. The chain is built from TRBV28 and TRBJ2-1; 7 bases align to TRBD2. Germline V gene data show CDR1 as MDHEN and CDR2 as SYDVKM. V trimming: 3 bases; J trimming: 6 bases; junction bases outside the gene matches: 5. The CDR3 is 14 residues long. CDR3 residues: CASSFVAGTNEQFF. The CDR3 DNA follows: TGTGCCAGCAGTTTTGTAGCGGGTACCAATGAGCAGTTCTTC.

Only a few counts were recorded for this clonotype. This chain links TRBV18 with TRBJ2-3; 8 bases are shared with TRBD1. V lost 4 bases to trimming and J lost 5 bases; unmatched junction nucleotides: 5. Germline CDR1 KGHSH, CDR2 LQKENI. CDR3 length: 14 residues. This CDR3 is CASSRSTGEDTQYF. DNA of the CDR3: TGTGCCAGCTCACGTTCGACAGGGGAAGATACGCAGTATTTT.

There are a few counts of this clonotype. The J gene is TRBJ2-7, the V gene TRBV3-1; D unresolved. Trimming shortened V by 0 bases and J by 2 bases, and 8 bases separated the two germline ends. CDR1 is LGHDT and CDR2 is YNNKEL in the germline V gene (reference sequence). CDR3 length: 14 amino acids. Here the CDR3 DNA reads TGTGCCAGCAGCCAAGACAGGCCTCCCTACGAGCAGTACTTC. Translation gives CASSQDRPPYEQYF.

This chain links TRBV3-1 with TRBJ2-5; 8 bases match TRBD1. The junction had 8 bases not matched to a gene; V was cut back by 5 bases and J by 3 bases. The CDR3 totals 15 residues. Germline assignment: CDR1 LGHDT and CDR2 YNNKEL (reference sequence). Here the CDR3 reads CASSSIQGAEETQYF. The CDR3, as DNA: TGTGCCAGCAGCTCCATTCAGGGGGCGGAAGAGACCCAGTACTTC.

The rearrangement uses TRBV27 and TRBJ2-7; TRBD2 matches 12 bases. Germline CDR1 and CDR2: MNHEY and SMNVEV (reference sequence). Germline trimming cut 10 bases from V and 0 bases from J; bases unmatched to any gene: 10. This CDR3 region has 16 residues. The CDR3: CATGTSGWESSYEQYF. CDR3 bases: TGTGCCACCGGGACTAGCGGGTGGGAGAGCTCCTACGAGCAGTACTTC.

DNA of the CDR3: TGCGCCAGCAAGCCTAGCGGGATCTACAATGAGCAGTTCTTC. This codes for CASKPSGIYNEQFF. The rearrangement uses TRBV5-1 and TRBJ2-1, with 9 bases aligning to TRBD2. Per germline, CDR1 SGHRS and CDR2 YFSETQ. V was clipped by 6 bases and J by 3 bases; unmatched bases: 4. The CDR3 consists of 14 residues.

There are a few counts of this clonotype. The chain carries TRBV11-2 and TRBJ2-7; D unclear. The germline CDR1 and CDR2 sequences are SGHAT and FQNNGV. This CDR3 spans 15 amino acids. The V end was cut by 5 bases, the J end by 0 bases, with 14 bases between. CDR3 bases: TGTGCCAGCAGCCTCTCCTATCAAAGCTCCTACGAGCAGTACTTC. As protein: CASSLSYQSSYEQYF.

By frequency in the sample, this clonotype is medium-sized (0.01 to 0.1%). CDR3 DNA sequence: TGTGCCAGCAGCTTAGAGGGGAACACTGAAGCTTTCTTT. It is translated as CASSLEGNTEAFF. The rearrangement uses TRBV7-8 and TRBJ1-1; D unresolved. The V gene lost 1 base and the J gene lost 1 base, with 4 bases spanning the gap. Germline CDR1 SGHVS, CDR2 FQNEAQ. CDR3 length: 13 residues.

This clonotype was detected ten times or more. J is TRBJ1-6 and V is TRBV12-3 or TRBV12-4; D is perhaps TRBD1 (6 bases). The CDR3 extends over 13 amino acids. Trimming pared 5 bases from V and 9 bases from J, leaving 11 bases between. CDR3 residues: CASSRQDSSPLHF. CDR3 in DNA: TGTGCCAGCAGTCGACAGGACAGTTCACCCCTCCACTTT.

This clonotype was counted a few times. CDR3 sequence: CASSLVLFGSKGGELFF. DNA for the CDR3: TGTGCCAGCAGCTTAGTGCTCTTTGGGTCAAAGGGCGGGGAGCTGTTTTTT. The chain couples TRBV7-2 to TRBJ2-2, with unresolved D. The germline V and J ends were trimmed by 1 base and 7 bases, with 19 bases remaining between them. The V gene's germline CDR1 is SGHTA and CDR2 FQGNSA. The CDR3 totals 17 residues.

This chain connects TRBV7-9 to TRBJ2-1; perhaps TRBD1 as D (5 bases). V lost 4 bases and J lost 5, with 9 bases in between. This CDR3 is 13 amino acids long. Germline CDR1 SEHNR, CDR2 FQNEAQ (reference sequence). In DNA, the CDR3 is TGTGCCAGCAGCTCGGACAAAAACAATGAGCAGTTCTTC. Its protein product is CASSSDKNNEQFF. Using reference TRBV7-9 and TRBJ2-1 for the parts outside the CDR3, the full variable domain is DTGVSQNPRHKITKRGQNVTFRCDPISEHNRLYWYRQTLGQGPEFLTYFQNEAQLEKSRLLSDRFSAERPKGSFSTLEIQRTEQGDSAMYLCASSSDKNNEQFFGPGTRLTVL.

Concerning this clonotype itself: Compared with germline, one end of the junction differs, possibly owing to a read error. CDR3 DNA sequence: TGCGCCAGCAGCTTGGCCCCGATGGGGGTTTCCTCCAATGAGCAGTTCTTC. This codes for CASSLAPMGVSSNEQFF. The V call is TRBV5-1, the J call TRBJ2-1; perhaps D is TRBD1 or TRBD2 (5 bases each). This CDR3 has 17 amino acids. Germline CDR1 SGHRS, CDR2 YFSETQ.

This clonotype was seen many times. This sequence joins TRBV5-1 and TRBJ2-3; tentatively, D is TRBD2 (5 bases). The CDR3 is 15 residues long. V was clipped by 4 bases and J by 3 bases, with 15 bases between them. From germline, CDR1 is SGHRS and CDR2 YFSETQ. The CDR3 loop is CASSRSSVETDTQYF. The DNA for the CDR3 is TGCGCCAGCAGCCGTAGTAGCGTGGAGACAGATACGCAGTATTTT.

CDR3: CASSPGGTGNVYGYTF. CDR3 nucleotides: TGTGCCAGCAGCCCGGGTGGGACAGGGAACGTCTATGGCTACACCTTC. The chain recombines TRBV5-4 with TRBJ1-2; the match to TRBD1 covers 9 bases. The V gene end was trimmed by 4 bases and the J gene end by 4 bases; junction bases not matched to a gene: 11. CDR1 SGHNT and CDR2 YYREEE come from the germline V gene (reference sequence). The CDR3 covers 16 residues.

At least ten counts were recorded for this clonotype. The gene calls are TRBV29-1 and TRBJ1-2, with 7 bases that match TRBD1. The CDR3 is 13 residues long. J lost 2 bases, V lost 5 bases, and 5 bases had no gene match. Germline CDR1 reads SQVTM; CDR2 reads ANQGSEA. CDR3 sequence reads: CSVTGDWNYGYTF. CDR3 nucleotide sequence: TGCAGCGTTACAGGGGATTGGAACTATGGCTACACCTTC.

Turning to this clonotype: A read error may explain this, as a much larger clone is one base away. The chain carries TRBV18 and TRBJ1-1, with D tentatively TRBD1 (6 bases). The CDR3 covers 13 residues. Germline V gives CDR1 KGHSH, CDR2 LQKENI. CDR3 residues: CAGSSGEGTEAFF. The CDR3 region has the DNA TGTGCCGGCTCATCAGGGGAAGGCACTGAAGCTTTCTTT.

The genes are TRBV3-1 and TRBJ1-2, with a weak D call TRBD1 (5 bases). The CDR3 runs 12 residues. V was pared by 10 bases and J by 4 bases, with 13 bases between. Germline loops: CDR1 LGHDT, CDR2 YNNKEL (reference sequence). CDR3 DNA: TGTGCCACCGGGGGTCGTAGCTATGGCTACACCTTC. Translation: CATGGRSYGYTF. Filled out from reference TRBV3-1 and TRBJ1-2, the complete variable domain reads DTAVSQTPKYLVTQMGNDKSIKCEQNLGHDTMYWYKQDSKKFLKIMFSYNNKELIINETVPNRFSPKSPDKAHLNLHINSLELGDSAVYFCATGGRSYGYTFGSGTRLTVV.

This clonotype has only a few counts. The chain has TRBV7-9 and TRBJ2-3; 8 nucleotides line up with TRBD2. CDR1 is SEHNR, CDR2 FQNEAQ, per germline (reference sequence). The CDR3 consists of 16 residues. Trimming at V came to 5 bases and at J to 1 base, leaving 8 bases not matched to a gene. The CDR3 nucleotides read TGTGCCAGCAGCCAGGCCCTGACTAGCGGCACAGATACGCAGTATTTT. This codes for CASSQALTSGTDTQYF.

The sample holds a few counts of this clonotype. The chain combines TRBV5-1 with TRBJ2-2; 11 nucleotides align to TRBD2. This CDR3 region has 16 residues. The germline V gene has CDR1 SGHRS and CDR2 YFSETQ. V lost 4 bases to trimming and J lost 2 bases; unmatched junction nucleotides: 4. Written as DNA, the CDR3 is TGCGCCAGCAGCACCGGGACTAGCGGTAACACCGGGGAGCTGTTTTTT. Its protein product is CASSTGTSGNTGELFF.

This clonotype has ten or more counts. The gene calls are TRBV9 and TRBJ2-7, with D maybe TRBD2 (5 bases). CDR1 is SGDLS, CDR2 YYNGEE, per germline. The CDR3 totals 14 residues. V lost 4 bases and J 2 bases, leaving 13 bases between the germline ends. Written as DNA, the CDR3 is TGTGCCAGCAGCCGAAGTTTCGGGGCCTACGAGCAGTACTTC. It translates to CASSRSFGAYEQYF.

The chain's CDR3 is CSAMGRLGGTQYF. In nucleotides, the CDR3 is TGCAGTGCTATGGGACGCCTTGGAGGGACCCAGTACTTC. The rearrangement links TRBV20-1 to TRBJ2-5; D is tentatively TRBD1 or TRBD2 (5 bases each). V lost 4 bases and J 7 bases, leaving 16 bases between the germline ends. The CDR3 runs to 13 residues. From germline, CDR1 is DFQATT and CDR2 SNEGSKA (reference sequence).